This T cell receptor beta chain emerged from a study of CXCR3-negative and CXCR3-positive naive CD8 T cells. Study-wide points: From TRB CDR3 properties, TCR strength was inferred; surface CD5 did not differ between naive subsets. Memory, not naive, CXCR3-negative and CXCR3-positive cells differed in TRBV-TRBJ usage. CXCR3-positive naive cells carried more hydrophobic TRB CDR3s than CXCR3-negative ones.

Germline V gives CDR1 SGDLS, CDR2 YYNGEE. This CDR3 is built from 15 residues. Sorting was done in triplicate for each CD8+ T cell subset (300,000 cells each). CD45RO-CCR7+CD27+CD95- marked naive CD8+ T cells. With regard to this clonotype: Its specificity is unknown.

Researchers prepared the TRB cDNA libraries using 5' RACE with UMI labels. TCRdb re-called the 5' RACE reads and shows each CDR3 protein once, DNA omitted. The sample data list some 100,000 distinct CDR3 sequences. Sequencing was performed on naive CXCR3+ CD8+ T cells from blood. Subset in this sample: CD45RO-CCR7+CD27+CD95- naive CD8+ T cells expressing CXCR3 (TNR3+). J is TRBJ2-1 and V is TRBV9; TCRdb calls TRBD2, which cannot be checked without DNA. The sequence came from a human donor in good health. Some clones in this sample may be carry-over from other donors' samples. The CDR3 sequence: CASSVEAGSYNEQFF.